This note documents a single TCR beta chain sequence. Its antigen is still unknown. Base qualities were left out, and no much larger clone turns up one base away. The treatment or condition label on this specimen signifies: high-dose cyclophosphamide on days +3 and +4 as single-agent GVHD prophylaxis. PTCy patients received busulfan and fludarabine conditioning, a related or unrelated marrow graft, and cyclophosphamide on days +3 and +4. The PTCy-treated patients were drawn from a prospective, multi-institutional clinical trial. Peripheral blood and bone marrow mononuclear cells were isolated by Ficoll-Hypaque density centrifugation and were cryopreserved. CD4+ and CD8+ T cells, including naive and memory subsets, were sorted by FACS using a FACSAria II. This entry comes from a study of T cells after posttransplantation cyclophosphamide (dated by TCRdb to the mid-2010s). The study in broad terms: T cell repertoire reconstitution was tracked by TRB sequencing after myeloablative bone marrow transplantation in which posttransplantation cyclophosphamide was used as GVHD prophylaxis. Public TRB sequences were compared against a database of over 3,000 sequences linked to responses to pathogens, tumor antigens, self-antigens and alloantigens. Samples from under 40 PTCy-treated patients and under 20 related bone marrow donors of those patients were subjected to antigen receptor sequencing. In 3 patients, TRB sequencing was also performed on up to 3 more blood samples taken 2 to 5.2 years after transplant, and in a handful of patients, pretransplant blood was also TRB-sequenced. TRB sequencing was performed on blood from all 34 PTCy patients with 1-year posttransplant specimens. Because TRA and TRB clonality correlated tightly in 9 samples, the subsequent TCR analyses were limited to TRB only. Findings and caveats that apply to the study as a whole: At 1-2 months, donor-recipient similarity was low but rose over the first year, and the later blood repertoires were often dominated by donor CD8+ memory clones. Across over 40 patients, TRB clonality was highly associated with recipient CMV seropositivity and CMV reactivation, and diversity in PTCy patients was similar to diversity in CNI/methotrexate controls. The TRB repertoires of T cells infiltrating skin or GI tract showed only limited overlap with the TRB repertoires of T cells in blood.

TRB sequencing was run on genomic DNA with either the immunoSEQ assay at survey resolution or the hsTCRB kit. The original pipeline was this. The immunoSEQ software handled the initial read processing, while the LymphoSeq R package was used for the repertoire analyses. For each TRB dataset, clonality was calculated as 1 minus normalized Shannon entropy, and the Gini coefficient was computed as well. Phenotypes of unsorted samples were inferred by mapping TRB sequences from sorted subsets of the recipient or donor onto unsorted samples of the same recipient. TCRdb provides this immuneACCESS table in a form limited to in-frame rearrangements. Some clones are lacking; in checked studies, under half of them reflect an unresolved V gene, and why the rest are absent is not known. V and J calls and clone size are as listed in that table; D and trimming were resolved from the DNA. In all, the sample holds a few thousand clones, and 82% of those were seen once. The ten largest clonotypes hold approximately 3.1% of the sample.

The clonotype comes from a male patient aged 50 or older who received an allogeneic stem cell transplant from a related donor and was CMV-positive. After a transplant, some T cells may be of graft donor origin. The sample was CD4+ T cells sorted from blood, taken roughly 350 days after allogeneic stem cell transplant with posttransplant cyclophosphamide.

The CDR3 has the sequence CASRLAGGPEQYF. The DNA sequence is TGCGCCAGCAGACTAGCGGGAGGGCCCGAGCAGTACTTC. The chain employs TRBV10-2 and TRBJ2-7, with 13 bases in between that match TRBD2. Trimming removed 6 bases from V and 6 bases from J; the gene matches leave 2 bases unexplained. The CDR3, from cysteine to phenylalanine, totals 13 residues. Of the read, only the CDR3 DNA is kept; its 39 bases are in frame from base 1. Sequences WSHSY (CDR1) and SAAADI (CDR2) are obtained from the germline V gene.